These 14 T cell receptor beta chains originate from one sample sequenced in a study of cytomegalovirus exposure and HLA in healthy donors (dated by TCRdb to 2015 to 2018). Library preparation used the immunoSEQ multiplex PCR assay. A mixture of 60 forward primers for TCR Vbeta segments and 13 reverse primers for TCR Jbeta segments was used in the multiplex PCR. TCRdb provides this immuneACCESS table in a form limited to in-frame rearrangements. Some clones are lacking; in checked studies, under half of them reflect an unresolved V gene, and why the rest are absent is not known. The sample table lists around 190,000 clones, more than 75% of them with a count of one. The leading ten clones occupy around 1.4% of the sample. The sequencing input was PBMCs. All receptors come from a woman between 45 and 60 years old in good health and CMV-seronegative.

The chain is built from TRBV19 and TRBJ2-7; 9 nucleotides match TRBD1. The V and J ends lost 5 bases and 6 bases, in that order; junction bases with no gene match: 14. Germline V gives CDR1 LNHDA, CDR2 SQIVND (reference sequence). This CDR3 is built from 16 residues. This CDR3 reads CASSPKGGQGIFEQYF. Here the CDR3 DNA reads TGTGCCAGTAGTCCTAAAGGGGGACAGGGTATTTTCGAGCAGTACTTC.

This clone was detected once. The V gene is TRBV7-3, the J gene TRBJ2-6; TRBD1 matches at 7 bases. Germline loops: CDR1 SGHTA, CDR2 FQGTGA. V lost 4 bases, J lost 0 bases, and 6 bases stayed unmatched. CDR3 length: 17 residues. The CDR3 DNA reads as TGTGCCAGCAGCTCTAAGGGACAGAGCTCTGGGGCCAACGTCCTGACTTTC. Its translation is CASSSKGQSSGANVLTF.

Regarding this clone: Other DNA sequences from this sample encode an identical CDR3 as well. The chain has TRBV5-4 and TRBJ2-1; 7 bases agree with TRBD2. The V gene end was trimmed by 1 base and the J gene end by 4 bases; junction bases not matched to a gene: 8. CDR1 and CDR2 from the germline V gene are SGHNT and YYREEE (reference sequence). This CDR3 comprises 16 residues. The CDR3 loop is CASSLKGTSAYNEQFF. In DNA form, the CDR3 reads TGTGCCAGCAGCTTGAAAGGAACTAGCGCGTACAATGAGCAGTTCTTC.

J is TRBJ1-1 and V is TRBV5-1; D gene ambiguous. The CDR3 consists of 12 residues. Germline V gene lookup returns CDR1 SGHRS and CDR2 YFSETQ. Trimming took 3 bases from V and 4 from J, leaving 7 bases between them. The CDR3 nucleotides are TGCGCCAGCAGCTCCCCCGGCACTGAAGCTTTCTTT. Translation gives CASSSPGTEAFF. The full variable domain, rest sourced from reference TRBV5-1 and TRBJ1-1, is KAGVTQTPRYLIKTRGQQVTLSCSPISGHRSVSWYQQTPGQGLQFLFEYFSETQRNKGNFPGRFSGRQFSNSRSEMNVSTLELGDSALYLCASSSPGTEAFFGQGTRLTVV.

For this clone: Sequence at one end of the junction differs from germline and may be a read error. The V and J genes are TRBV7-7 and TRBJ1-6; D might be TRBD1 (6 bases). The CDR3 loop spans 15 amino acids. Germline CDR1 reads SSHAT; CDR2 reads FNYEAQ (reference sequence). The CDR3 loop reads CASSLAGQGNSPLHF. The CDR3 DNA sequence: TGTGCTAGCAGCTTAGCTGGCCAGGGGAATTCACCCCTCCACTTT.

This clone was detected a few times. The V call is TRBV7-8, the J call TRBJ2-3; 9 positions agree with TRBD2. The CDR3 sequence is 14 residues long. CDR1 is SGHVS and CDR2 is FQNEAQ in the germline V gene. The V and J ends lost 6 bases and 2 bases, in that order; junction bases with no gene match: 3. CDR3 in amino acids: CASRRTSDTDTQYF. The CDR3 bases are TGTGCCAGCAGGCGGACTAGCGACACAGATACGCAGTATTTT.

V is TRBV29-1 and J is TRBJ1-6; 8 bases agree with TRBD1. The germline V gene encodes CDR1 SQVTM and CDR2 ANQGSEA. The V and J ends lost 7 bases and 7 bases, in that order; junction bases with no gene match: 6. This CDR3 contains 13 residues. CDR3 region: CSAMDRVNSPLHF. The CDR3 region has the DNA TGCAGCGCCATGGACAGGGTGAATTCACCCCTCCACTTT.

The V and J genes are TRBV18 and TRBJ2-1; D might be TRBD2 (6 bases). Germline-derived CDR1 and CDR2 are KGHSH and LQKENI. The ends were cut back, 6 bases at V and 2 bases at J, with 14 bases in the middle. This CDR3 has 15 residues. DNA of the CDR3: TGTGCCAGCTCGGGGCAGGCGGGACCCTACAATGAGCAGTTCTTC. Amino acids: CASSGQAGPYNEQFF.

This clone was seen once. The rearrangement uses TRBV7-9 and TRBJ2-3; D perhaps matches TRBD1 (6 bases). Germline V gives CDR1 SEHNR, CDR2 FQNEAQ (reference sequence). Trimming left V 7 bases short and J 4 bases short, with 15 bases between. The CDR3 has 14 residues. CDR3 bases: TGTGCCAGCAACTCCAGGGGTGGCGCAGATACGCAGTATTTT. Translating it yields CASNSRGGADTQYF.

The rearrangement links TRBV18 to TRBJ2-2; a weak D match, TRBD2 (5 bases). The germline CDR1 and CDR2 sequences are KGHSH and LQKENI. This CDR3 is built from 14 residues. Trimming cost V 2 bases and J 6 bases, with 10 bases left between them. CDR3 residues: CASSPGGDSGELFF. The CDR3 nucleotides read TGTGCCAGCTCACCAGGAGGTGACTCCGGGGAGCTGTTTTTT.

This rearrangement joins TRBV2 to TRBJ1-1, with D possibly TRBD1 on 6 matching bases. The germline V and J ends were trimmed by 5 bases and 3 bases, with 16 bases remaining between them. The CDR3 has 15 amino acids. CDR1 and CDR2 (germline): SNHLY, FYNNEI. The chain's CDR3 is CASSPPQGGYTEAFF. The CDR3 bases are TGTGCCAGCAGTCCGCCACAGGGCGGGTACACTGAAGCTTTCTTT.

This chain connects TRBV11-2 to TRBJ2-7, with 10 positions matching TRBD2. The CDR3 is 17 amino acids. The V gene end was trimmed by 0 bases and the J gene end by 0 bases; junction bases not matched to a gene: 5. Germline values: CDR1 SGHAT, CDR2 FQNNGV. CDR3 sequence (DNA): TGTGCCAGCAGCTTAGAAGGACTAGCGGAACCCTCCTACGAGCAGTACTTC. Amino acids: CASSLEGLAEPSYEQYF.

The chain is built from TRBV5-4 and TRBJ2-5, with 8 positions matching TRBD2. This CDR3 is built from 15 residues. Germline loops: CDR1 SGHNT, CDR2 YYREEE (reference sequence). The trim removed 4 bases at V and 4 bases at J, leaving 9 bases unmatched. CDR3 sequence (DNA): TGTGCCAGCAGCATCAGCGGGAGTTCGCTAGAGACCCAGTACTTC. This translates into CASSISGSSLETQYF.

This clone was counted between two and nine times. This sequence joins TRBV7-9 and TRBJ1-2; 7 bases are a match to TRBD1. Germline trimming cut 7 bases from V and 8 bases from J; bases unmatched to any gene: 7. The length of the CDR3 is 12 residues. Germline V CDR1 and CDR2: SEHNR, FQNEAQ (reference sequence). CDR3 DNA: TGTGCCAGCATTATGAACAGGGGAGGCTACACCTTC. This encodes CASIMNRGGYTF.